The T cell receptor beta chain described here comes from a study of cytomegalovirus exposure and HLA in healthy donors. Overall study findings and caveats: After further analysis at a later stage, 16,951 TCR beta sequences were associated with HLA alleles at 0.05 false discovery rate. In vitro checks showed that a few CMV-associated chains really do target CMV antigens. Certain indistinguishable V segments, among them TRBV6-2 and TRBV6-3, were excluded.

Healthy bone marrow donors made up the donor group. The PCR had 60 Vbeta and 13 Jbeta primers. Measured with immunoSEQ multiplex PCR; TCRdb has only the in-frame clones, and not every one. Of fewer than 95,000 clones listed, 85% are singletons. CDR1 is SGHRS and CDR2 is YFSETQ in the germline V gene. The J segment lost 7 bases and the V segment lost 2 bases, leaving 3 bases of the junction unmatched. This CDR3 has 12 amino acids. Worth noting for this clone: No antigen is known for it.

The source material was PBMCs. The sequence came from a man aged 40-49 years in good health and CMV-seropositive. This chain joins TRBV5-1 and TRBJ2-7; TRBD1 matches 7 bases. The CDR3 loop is CASSLQGPEQYF. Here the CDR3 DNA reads TGCGCCAGCAGCTTACAGGGGCCAGAGCAGTACTTC. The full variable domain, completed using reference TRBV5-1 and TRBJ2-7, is KAGVTQTPRYLIKTRGQQVTLSCSPISGHRSVSWYQQTPGQGLQFLFEYFSETQRNKGNFPGRFSGRQFSNSRSEMNVSTLELGDSALYLCASSLQGPEQYFGPGTRLTVT.